The 31 T cell receptor beta chains given below trace back to one sample, sequenced in a study of blood T cell repertoires in COVID-19. Measured with immunoSEQ multiplex PCR; TCRdb has only the in-frame clones, and not every one. The table has approximately 67,000 clones, more than 75% seen once. Sequences were obtained from peripheral blood. The receptors stem from a man aged 50-59 years with active COVID-19.

The chain carries TRBV5-6 and TRBJ1-3; TRBD1 aligns across 9 bases. Trimming took 3 bases from V and 4 from J; bases not matched to a gene: 2. CDR3 length equals 14 residues. Looked up from germline, CDR1 is SGHDT and CDR2 is YYEEEE. The CDR3 spells CASSYGQGGNTIYF. CDR3 DNA sequence: TGTGCCAGCAGCTATGGACAGGGGGGAAACACCATATATTTT.

The V gene is TRBV6-2 or TRBV6-3, the J gene TRBJ2-7, with 15 bases that match TRBD2. Germline values: CDR1 MNHEY, CDR2 SVGEGT. The CDR3 spans 18 residues. V dropped 2 bases and J dropped 4; count of bases not matched to a gene: 9. CDR3 region: CASSYVGLAGGPSYEQYF. The CDR3 DNA follows: TGTGCCAGCAGTTACGTTGGACTAGCGGGAGGGCCCTCGTACGAGCAGTACTTC.

This chain links TRBV28 with TRBJ2-1; 12 bases match TRBD2. The CDR3 is 20 amino acids. The germline V gene encodes CDR1 MDHEN and CDR2 SYDVKM. With 2 bases clipped from V and 7 bases from J, the junction kept 18 bases outside the gene matches. CDR3 in DNA: TGTGCCAGCAGTTTAAGGACTAGCGGGATAAAAGGTCCCCGCAAGAATGAGCAGTTCTTC. This gives the protein CASSLRTSGIKGPRKNEQFF.

V and J are TRBV18 and TRBJ1-1, with D tentatively TRBD1 (6 bases). The germline gives CDR1 KGHSH, CDR2 LQKENI. The CDR3 runs 15 residues. Trimming shortened V by 3 bases and J by 5 bases, and 16 bases separated the two germline ends. CDR3 nucleotides: TGTGCCAGCTCACCGGTCGCAGGGGATTATACTGAAGCTTTCTTT. Translated, it gives CASSPVAGDYTEAFF.

CDR3 sequence (DNA): TGTGCCATCAGTGAGGCCACAGGGGGCGGCGGGGAGCTGTTTTTT. Translation: CAISEATGGGGELFF. The J gene is TRBJ2-2, the V gene TRBV10-3; the match to TRBD1 covers 9 bases. V dropped 2 bases and J dropped 7; count of bases not matched to a gene: 5. The germline gives CDR1 ENHRY, CDR2 SYGVKD. This CDR3 contains 15 residues.

In this sample, this clone turned up once. CDR3 in amino acids: CATKGTGGSEAFF. The CDR3 DNA sequence: TGTGCCACCAAAGGGACAGGGGGTTCTGAAGCTTTCTTT. V is TRBV24-1 and J is TRBJ1-1, with TRBD1 identical over 11 bases. The V gene's germline CDR1 is KGHDR and CDR2 SFDVKD. The CDR3 totals 13 residues. The J segment lost 6 bases and the V segment lost 8 bases, leaving 4 bases of the junction unmatched.

This chain connects TRBV6-2 or TRBV6-3 to TRBJ1-4, with D unresolved. Germline lookup yields CDR1 MNHEY and CDR2 SVGEGT. The CDR3 has 15 residues. Between the trimmed V and J ends, which lost 0 bases and 5 bases, there was a span of 10 bases. In DNA, the CDR3 is TGTGCCAGCAGTTACTCAGACAACCGGAATGAAAAACTGTTTTTT. Translated, it gives CASSYSDNRNEKLFF.

The chain recombines TRBV6-5 with TRBJ1-1, with D possibly matching TRBD1 (6 bases). Per the germline V gene, CDR1 is MNHEY and CDR2 is SVGAGI. Deletions cut 9 bases from V and 6 bases from J, with 17 bases between. This CDR3 has 13 amino acids. The CDR3: CASGDIKNPEAFF. The CDR3 DNA reads TGTGCCAGTGGGGACATTAAGAATCCTGAAGCTTTCTTT.

V gene TRBV5-1 combines with J gene TRBJ1-2; D might be TRBD1 (6 bases). The germline V and J ends were trimmed by 4 bases and 4 bases, with 20 bases remaining between them. The CDR3 is 16 residues long. Germline assignment: CDR1 SGHRS and CDR2 YFSETQ. The CDR3 DNA sequence: TGCGCCAGCAGCGAACACCTTTCGACAGGACCCTATGGCTACACCTTC. It specifies CASSEHLSTGPYGYTF.

The chain has TRBV28 and TRBJ2-1; 7 bases match TRBD2. The trim removed 6 bases at V and 4 bases at J, leaving 9 bases unmatched. The CDR3 spans 15 residues. In germline, CDR1 is MDHEN, CDR2 SYDVKM. The CDR3 is CASRPSGTNYNEQFF. The DNA of the CDR3 is TGTGCCAGCAGGCCGAGCGGGACTAATTACAATGAGCAGTTCTTC. Together with reference TRBV28 and TRBJ2-1, the CDR3 gives the full variable domain: DVKVTQSSRYLVKRTGEKVFLECVQDMDHENMFWYRQDPGLGLRLIYFSYDVKMKEKGDIPEGYSVSREKKERFSLILESASTNQTSMYLCASRPSGTNYNEQFFGPGTRLTVL.

The count of this clone is one. V and J are TRBV11-3 and TRBJ1-6; D uncertain. Trimming removed 0 bases from V and 2 bases from J, with 5 bases in between. This CDR3 comprises 15 residues. Germline lookup yields CDR1 SGHNT and CDR2 YENEEA. This CDR3 is CASSLEGTYNSPLHF. In nucleotides, the CDR3 is TGTGCCAGCAGCTTAGAGGGCACCTATAATTCACCCCTCCACTTT.

The CDR3 region is CASSLGGNLAYEQYF. The CDR3 DNA reads as TGTGCCAGCAGCCTCGGGGGTAACCTCGCCTACGAGCAGTACTTC. V gene TRBV6-2 or TRBV6-3 combines with J gene TRBJ2-7; TRBD2 might be the D (6 bases). Trimming removed 6 bases at V and 2 bases at J, with 17 bases between. CDR3 length equals 15 residues. The germline CDR1 and CDR2 sequences are MNHEY and SVGEGT.

V gene TRBV27 combines with J gene TRBJ1-1; D unclear. This CDR3 has 13 residues. Trimming pared 1 base from V and 4 bases from J, leaving 7 bases between. Germline V gene data show CDR1 as MNHEY and CDR2 as SMNVEV (reference sequence). For the CDR3, the DNA is TGTGCCAGCAGTTTATTCCCGGGCACTGAAGCTTTCTTT. It codes for CASSLFPGTEAFF.

This clone was seen once. The chain joins TRBV29-1 to TRBJ2-1; TRBD2 agrees at 7 bases. With V trimmed by 5 bases and J by 5 bases, 6 bases remained unmatched. Germline-derived CDR1 and CDR2 are SQVTM and ANQGSEA. This CDR3 region has 13 residues. CDR3 DNA sequence: TGCAGCGTTTCGAGCGGGACTCACAATGAGCAGTTCTTC. It is translated as CSVSSGTHNEQFF.

The V and J genes are TRBV4-2 and TRBJ1-4, with a weak D call TRBD1 (6 bases). Per the germline V gene, CDR1 is LGHNA and CDR2 is YNFKEQ. The CDR3 sequence is 14 residues long. Trimming pared 2 bases from V and 4 bases from J, leaving 8 bases between. As DNA, the CDR3 is TGTGCCAGCAGCCAACAGGGGTTTAATGAAAAACTGTTTTTT. Translation gives CASSQQGFNEKLFF.

This clone showed up just a few times. V gene TRBV18 combines with J gene TRBJ1-1; D unresolved. The germline V and J ends were trimmed by 2 bases and 3 bases, with 25 bases remaining between them. The CDR3 loop spans 19 amino acids. CDR1 and CDR2 (germline): KGHSH, LQKENI. CDR3 in amino acids: CASSPSPGLRSSQDTEAFF. CDR3 nucleotides: TGTGCCAGCTCACCATCCCCCGGACTGCGGTCAAGTCAGGACACTGAAGCTTTCTTT.

This clone was observed once. The chain has TRBV3-1 (or the pseudogene TRBV3-2) and TRBJ2-3; the match to TRBD2 covers 7 bases. The CDR3 runs 14 residues. Germline V CDR1 and CDR2: LGHDT, YNNKEL (reference sequence). The V gene end was trimmed by 2 bases and the J gene end by 1 base; junction bases not matched to a gene: 0. This CDR3 reads CASSQLAGTDTQYF. The CDR3 nucleotides are TGTGCCAGCAGCCAACTAGCGGGCACAGATACGCAGTATTTT.

The gene calls are TRBV27 and TRBJ1-2; 8 nucleotides match TRBD1. V gave up 5 bases and J gave up 2 bases; unmatched junction bases: 13. The germline V gene encodes CDR1 MNHEY and CDR2 SMNVEV (reference sequence). The CDR3 runs 17 residues. The DNA for the CDR3 is TGTGCCAGCAGTCCGAACCTTCCCGGGACAGGAAACTATGGCTACACCTTC. This gives the protein CASSPNLPGTGNYGYTF.

J is TRBJ1-2 and V is TRBV3-1 (or the pseudogene TRBV3-2), with a weak D call TRBD1 (5 bases). CDR1 and CDR2 from the germline V gene are LGHDT and YNNKEL (reference sequence). The CDR3 consists of 16 residues. Trimming pared 0 bases from V and 6 bases from J, leaving 17 bases between. The CDR3 loop reads CASSQENVRDRNGYTF. The CDR3 nucleotides are TGTGCCAGCAGCCAAGAAAATGTCAGGGATCGCAATGGCTACACCTTC.

The V gene is TRBV19, the J gene TRBJ2-1, with D possibly TRBD2 on 5 matching bases. V was trimmed by 2 bases and J by 9 bases, leaving 11 bases between them. This CDR3 region has 13 residues. Germline V gene data show CDR1 as LNHDA and CDR2 as SQIVND (reference sequence). DNA of the CDR3: TGTGCCAGTAGTATATCCCCTAGCACTGAGCAGTTCTTC. Translating gives CASSISPSTEQFF. The complete variable domain, with remaining parts taken from reference TRBV19 and TRBJ2-1, reads DGGITQSPKYLFRKEGQNVTLSCEQNLNHDAMYWYRQDPGQGLRLIYYSQIVNDFQKGDIAEGYSVSREKKESFPLTVTSAQKNPTAFYLCASSISPSTEQFFGPGTRLTVL.

The chain employs TRBV29-1 and TRBJ1-5, with D possibly being TRBD1 (5 bases). V was pared by 4 bases and J by 4 bases, with 11 bases between. The germline V gene has CDR1 SQVTM and CDR2 ANQGSEA. The CDR3 is made up of 13 amino acids. The chain's CDR3 is CSVAGRANQPQHF. The CDR3 bases are TGCAGCGTTGCGGGCAGGGCGAATCAGCCCCAGCATTTT.

The chain links TRBV3-1 (or the pseudogene TRBV3-2) to TRBJ1-6; TRBD1 aligns across 8 bases. Germline assignment: CDR1 LGHDT and CDR2 YNNKEL (reference sequence). The CDR3 runs to 15 residues. The J segment lost 7 bases and the V segment lost 0 bases, leaving 2 bases of the junction unmatched. CDR3 residues: CASSQDWTGNSPLHF. The CDR3 DNA reads as TGTGCCAGCAGCCAAGATTGGACAGGGAATTCACCCCTCCACTTT.

This clone was picked up one time. The CDR3 coding sequence is TGTGCCAGCAGCGTTGGTGGGAGTAACAATGAGCAGTTCTTC. It encodes CASSVGGSNNEQFF. The chain carries TRBV9 and TRBJ2-1; possibly TRBD2 for D (5 bases). V was clipped by 2 bases and J by 5 bases, with 11 bases between them. Germline values: CDR1 SGDLS, CDR2 YYNGEE. The CDR3 has 14 amino acids.

This chain links TRBV5-1 with TRBJ1-2, with 7 bases lining up with TRBD1. Germline V gene sequence: CDR1 SGHRS, CDR2 YFSETQ. This CDR3 region has 13 residues. With V trimmed by 7 bases and J by 0 bases, 3 bases remained unmatched. The CDR3 region is CASGDRANYGYTF. The CDR3 DNA follows: TGCGCCAGCGGGGACAGAGCTAACTATGGCTACACCTTC.

The chain's CDR3 is CASSSLSRSYNEQFF. The CDR3 DNA sequence: TGTGCCAGCAGCTCCCTTAGCAGATCCTACAATGAGCAGTTCTTC. This chain connects TRBV11-3 to TRBJ2-1, with D uncertain. The CDR3 runs to 15 residues. Trimming stripped 4 bases from V and 1 base from J, with 11 bases between. CDR1 and CDR2 (germline): SGHNT, YENEEA.

This clone was counted only a few times. The CDR3 loop is CASSYAGTGGREQYF. The CDR3 nucleotides are TGTGCCAGCAGTTACGCCGGGACAGGGGGCCGCGAGCAGTACTTC. The chain is built from TRBV6-5 and TRBJ2-7; 12 positions match TRBD1. From germline, CDR1 is MNHEY and CDR2 SVGAGI. V was pared by 2 bases and J by 6 bases, with 5 bases of the junction left unmatched. The CDR3 runs 15 residues.

The rearrangement links TRBV15 to TRBJ2-5; TRBD2 matches 7 bases. The CDR3 is made up of 16 amino acids. The germline V gene has CDR1 LNHNV and CDR2 YYDKDF (reference sequence). Germline trimming cut 0 bases from V and 5 bases from J; bases unmatched to any gene: 9. The CDR3: CATSRDGGTIVETQYF. CDR3 bases: TGTGCCACCAGCAGAGATGGAGGGACTATAGTCGAGACCCAGTACTTC.

The chain recombines TRBV19 with TRBJ2-7; TRBD2 is a possible D gene (6 bases). This CDR3 region has 14 residues. CDR1 and CDR2 (germline): LNHDA, SQIVND (reference sequence). Trimming cost V 7 bases and J 6 bases, with 19 bases left between them. CDR3 region: CASTTEGMGSEQYF. CDR3 sequence (DNA): TGTGCCAGTACCACGGAGGGGATGGGGTCCGAGCAGTACTTC.

J is TRBJ2-2 and V is TRBV7-2, with TRBD2 identical over 7 bases. The J segment lost 7 bases and the V segment lost 4 bases, leaving 12 bases of the junction unmatched. This CDR3 contains 16 residues. CDR1 is SGHTA and CDR2 is FQGNSA in the germline V gene. Here the CDR3 reads CASSSTPAGAGGELFF. CDR3 in DNA: TGTGCCAGCAGCTCTACCCCGGCGGGAGCCGGCGGGGAGCTGTTTTTT. Full variable domain (missing parts from reference TRBV7-2 and TRBJ2-2): GAGVSQSPSNKVTEKGKDVELRCDPISGHTALYWYRQSLGQGLEFLIYFQGNSAPDKSGLPSDRFSAERTGGSVSTLTIQRTQQEDSAVYLCASSSTPAGAGGELFFGEGSRLTVL.

A single count supports this clone. The chain joins TRBV6-1 to TRBJ1-2, with D possibly matching TRBD1 (6 bases). CDR3 length equals 14 residues. In germline, CDR1 is MNHNS, CDR2 SASEGT. V lost 3 bases to trimming and J lost 7 bases, with 15 bases between them. The CDR3 loop reads CASSDTGNLAGYTF. CDR3 DNA: TGTGCCAGCAGTGACACAGGGAACCTGGCTGGCTACACCTTC.

This chain links TRBV13 with TRBJ2-7; maybe TRBD2 (5 bases). Between the trimmed V and J ends, which lost 0 bases and 2 bases, there was a span of 11 bases. From germline, CDR1 is PRHDT and CDR2 FYEKMQ (reference sequence). The CDR3 runs to 15 residues. CDR3 amino acids: CASSLGQRGTYEQYF. CDR3 nucleotides: TGTGCCAGCAGCTTAGGCCAAAGAGGGACCTACGAGCAGTACTTC.